This TCR beta chain was observed in a study of cytomegalovirus exposure and HLA in healthy donors. Study results and caveats: Productive status was seen about 90% or about 30% of the time for most TCR beta V segments in an earlier analysis.

Researchers ran the PCR with 60 Vbeta and 13 Jbeta primers. Profiling relied on immunoSEQ multiplex PCR, and the TCRdb table lists in-frame clones only, not all of them. The repertoire holds 150,000 to 250,000 clones, with around 77% as singletons. Details on this clone: Its target is unknown.

The V end lost 4 bases, the J end lost 5 bases, and 12 bases lay between the germline ends. Germline CDR1 LGHNA, CDR2 YNFKEQ. This CDR3 is 14 amino acids long. This chain joins TRBV4-2 and TRBJ1-5, with unresolved D. The sequenced sample consisted of PBMCs. This TCR was recovered from a young man in good health and CMV-seronegative. The CDR3 DNA reads TGTGCCAGCAGCCCCGCCGGCGGGGATCAGCCCCAGCATTTT. Residues: CASSPAGGDQPQHF.